Shown below are 9 T cell receptor beta chains from a single sample sequenced in a study of blood T cell repertoires in COVID-19. Repertoires were generated with immunoSEQ multiplex PCR, while TCRdb's copy carries only in-frame clones and drops some. The profile shows roughly 150,000 clones, approximately 85% of them singletons. The sample was peripheral blood. Receptors were obtained from a man aged 80 or over with COVID-19, enrolled during active disease.

The CDR3 bases are TGTGCCACCTTGACAGGGGCCGAAGCTTTCTTT. Protein: CATLTGAEAFF. The V call is TRBV19, the J call TRBJ1-1; 8 bases match TRBD1. The V and J ends lost 10 bases and 8 bases, in that order; junction bases with no gene match: 6. CDR1 is LNHDA, CDR2 SQIVND, per germline (reference sequence). The CDR3 consists of 11 residues.

The V call is TRBV6-1, the J call TRBJ1-2; 7 bases are shared with TRBD1. Germline V CDR1 and CDR2: MNHNS, SASEGT. Trimming at V came to 2 bases and at J to 4 bases, leaving 1 base not matched to a gene. CDR3 size: 13 residues. The CDR3 coding sequence is TGTGCCAGCAGTGAACAGGGGGGCTATGGCTACACCTTC. Its translation: CASSEQGGYGYTF.

This clone has only one observation. The chain is built from TRBV3-1 (or the pseudogene TRBV3-2) and TRBJ1-3; D not resolved. There are 14 residues in the CDR3. CDR1 is LGHDT, CDR2 YNNKEL, per germline (reference sequence). V was trimmed by 5 bases and J by 3 bases, leaving 11 bases between them. This CDR3 reads CASSNLRLGNTIYF. The CDR3, as DNA: TGTGCCAGCAGCAACCTCCGACTTGGAAACACCATATATTTT.

The V and J genes are TRBV28 and TRBJ1-5; D uncertain. V lost 5 bases to trimming and J lost 0 bases, with 17 bases between them. The CDR3 covers 17 residues. In germline, CDR1 is MDHEN, CDR2 SYDVKM. The DNA of the CDR3 is TGTGCCAGCAGTCCCACCGCCATCTACTTTAGCAATCAGCCCCAGCATTTT. Translation gives CASSPTAIYFSNQPQHF.

The chain couples TRBV6-5 to TRBJ1-5; D is unclear. This CDR3 has 14 amino acids. V was trimmed by 4 bases and J by 4 bases, leaving 11 bases between them. From germline, CDR1 is MNHEY and CDR2 SVGAGI. CDR3 sequence (DNA): TGTGCCAGCAGTTCCAGCTACAGAAATCAGCCCCAGCATTTT. It codes for CASSSSYRNQPQHF.

The chain has TRBV6-2 or TRBV6-3 and TRBJ2-5, with 7 bases aligning to TRBD2. Trimming at V came to 0 bases and at J to 4 bases, leaving 2 bases not matched to a gene. In germline, CDR1 is MNHEY, CDR2 SVGEGT. The CDR3 sequence is 14 residues long. The CDR3 sequence is CASSYSGGVETQYF. CDR3 coding DNA: TGTGCCAGCAGTTACTCTGGGGGGGTAGAGACCCAGTACTTC.

The chain carries TRBV7-9 and TRBJ1-5, with D possibly being TRBD1 (6 bases). V was cut by 4 bases and J by 0 bases, with 10 bases left in between. Germline-derived CDR1 and CDR2 are SEHNR and FQNEAQ (reference sequence). CDR3 length: 15 amino acids. This chain's CDR3 is CASSSNRASNQPQHF. The CDR3 region has the DNA TGTGCCAGCAGCTCCAACAGGGCTAGCAATCAGCCCCAGCATTTT.

J is TRBJ1-2 and V is TRBV7-7; TRBD1 matches at 7 bases. Trimming cost V 5 bases and J 6 bases; bases outside gene matches: 12. The germline gives CDR1 SSHAT, CDR2 FNYEAQ (reference sequence). The CDR3 runs 15 residues. The CDR3 is CASSPLDRAVDGYTF. The CDR3 nucleotides are TGTGCCAGCAGCCCACTAGACAGGGCGGTAGATGGCTACACCTTC.

The CDR3 is CASSSPVRGAGEKLFF. The DNA of the CDR3 is TGTGCCAGCAGCTCCCCAGTACGGGGGGCGGGCGAAAAACTGTTTTTT. This chain connects TRBV6-6 to TRBJ1-4; D is possibly TRBD1 (6 bases). The CDR3 is made up of 16 amino acids. Germline V lookup: CDR1 MNHNY, CDR2 SVGAGI (reference sequence). V lost 6 bases and J 8 bases, leaving 22 bases between the germline ends.